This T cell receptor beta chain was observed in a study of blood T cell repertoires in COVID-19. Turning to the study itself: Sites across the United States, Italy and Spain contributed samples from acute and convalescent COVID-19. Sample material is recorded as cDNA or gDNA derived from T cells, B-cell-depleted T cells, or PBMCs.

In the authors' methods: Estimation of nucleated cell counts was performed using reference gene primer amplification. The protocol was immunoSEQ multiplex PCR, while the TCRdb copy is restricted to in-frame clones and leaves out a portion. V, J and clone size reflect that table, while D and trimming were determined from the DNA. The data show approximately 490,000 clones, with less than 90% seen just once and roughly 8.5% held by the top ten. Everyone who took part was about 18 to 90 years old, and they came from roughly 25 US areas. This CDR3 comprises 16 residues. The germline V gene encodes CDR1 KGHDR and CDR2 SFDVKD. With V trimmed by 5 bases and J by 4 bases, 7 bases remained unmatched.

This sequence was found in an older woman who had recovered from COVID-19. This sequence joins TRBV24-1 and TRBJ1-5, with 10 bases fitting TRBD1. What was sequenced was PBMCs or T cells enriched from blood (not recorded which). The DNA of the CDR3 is TGTGCCACCAGTGCCTCCGGGACAGGGGAAAATCAGCCCCAGCATTTT. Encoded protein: CATSASGTGENQPQHF.